This T cell receptor beta chain was observed in a study of preoperative IRX-2 immunotherapy in early breast cancer. V lost 4 bases and J 5 bases, leaving 17 bases between the germline ends. The CDR3 runs to 15 residues. Per germline, CDR1 MNHGY and CDR2 SVAAGI. Only in-frame clones appear in the TCRdb table, and some are missing; sequencing was by immunoSEQ multiplex PCR. Among under 2,500 clones, under 70% were seen once, and the ten largest hold 10%. Treatment reported: preoperative locoregional IRX-2 cytokine immunotherapy. Patients received preoperative, locoregional IRX-2 cytokine immunotherapy in a phase Ib study.

The TCR originated in a human donor with breast cancer. The specimen comprised tumor tissue, sampled before IRX-2 immunotherapy. This sequence joins TRBV6-9 and TRBJ1-2, with D tentatively TRBD1 (5 bases). This chain's CDR3 is CASSLGIGARYGYTF. CDR3 DNA: TGTGCCAGCAGTTTAGGTATCGGGGCCCGATATGGCTACACCTTC.